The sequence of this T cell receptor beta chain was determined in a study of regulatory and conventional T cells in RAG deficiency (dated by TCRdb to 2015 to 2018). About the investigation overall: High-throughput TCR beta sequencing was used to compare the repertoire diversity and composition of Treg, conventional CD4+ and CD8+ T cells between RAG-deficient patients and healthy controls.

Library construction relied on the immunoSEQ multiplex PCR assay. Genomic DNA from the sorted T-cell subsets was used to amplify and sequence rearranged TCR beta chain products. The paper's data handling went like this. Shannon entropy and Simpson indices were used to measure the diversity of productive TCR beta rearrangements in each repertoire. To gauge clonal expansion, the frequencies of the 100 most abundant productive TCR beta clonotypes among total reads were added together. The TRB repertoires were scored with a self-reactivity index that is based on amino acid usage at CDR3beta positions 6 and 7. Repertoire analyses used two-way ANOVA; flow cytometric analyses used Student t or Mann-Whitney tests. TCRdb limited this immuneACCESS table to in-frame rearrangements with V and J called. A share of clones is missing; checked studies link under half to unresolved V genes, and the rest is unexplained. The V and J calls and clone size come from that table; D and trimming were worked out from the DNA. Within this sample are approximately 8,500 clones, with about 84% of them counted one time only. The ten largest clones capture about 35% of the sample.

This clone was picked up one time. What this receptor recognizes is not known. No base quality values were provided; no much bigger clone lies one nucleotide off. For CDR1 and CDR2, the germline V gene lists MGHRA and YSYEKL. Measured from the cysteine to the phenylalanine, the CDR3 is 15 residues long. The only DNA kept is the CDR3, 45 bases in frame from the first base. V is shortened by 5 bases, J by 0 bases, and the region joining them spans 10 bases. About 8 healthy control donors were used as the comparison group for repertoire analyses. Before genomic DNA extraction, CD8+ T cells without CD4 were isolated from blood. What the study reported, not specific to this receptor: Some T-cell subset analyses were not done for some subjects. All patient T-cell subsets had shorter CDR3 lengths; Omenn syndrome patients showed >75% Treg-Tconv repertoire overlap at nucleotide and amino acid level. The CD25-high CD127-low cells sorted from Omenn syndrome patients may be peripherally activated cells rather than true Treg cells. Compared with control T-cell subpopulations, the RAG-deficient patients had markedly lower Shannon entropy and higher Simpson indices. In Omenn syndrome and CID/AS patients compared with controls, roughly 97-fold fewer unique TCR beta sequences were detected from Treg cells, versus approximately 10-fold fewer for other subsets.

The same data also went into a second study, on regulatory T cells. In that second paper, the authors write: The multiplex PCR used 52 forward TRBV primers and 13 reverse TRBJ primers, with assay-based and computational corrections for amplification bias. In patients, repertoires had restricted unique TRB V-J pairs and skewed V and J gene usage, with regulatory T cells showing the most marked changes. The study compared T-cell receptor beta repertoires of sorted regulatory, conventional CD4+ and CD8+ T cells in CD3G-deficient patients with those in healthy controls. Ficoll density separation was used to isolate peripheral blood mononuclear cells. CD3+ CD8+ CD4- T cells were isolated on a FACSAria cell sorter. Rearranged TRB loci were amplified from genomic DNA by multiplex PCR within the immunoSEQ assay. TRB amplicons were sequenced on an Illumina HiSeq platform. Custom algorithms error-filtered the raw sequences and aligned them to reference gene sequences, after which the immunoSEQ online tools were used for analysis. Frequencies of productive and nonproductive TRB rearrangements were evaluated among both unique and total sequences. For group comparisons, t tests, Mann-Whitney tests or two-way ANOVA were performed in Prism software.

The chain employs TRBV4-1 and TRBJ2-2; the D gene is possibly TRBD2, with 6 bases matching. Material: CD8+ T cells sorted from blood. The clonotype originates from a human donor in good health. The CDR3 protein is CASSLGGTNTGELFF. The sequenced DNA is TGCGCCAGCAGCTTGGGCGGGACGAACACCGGGGAGCTGTTTTTT.